Sequencing of this T cell receptor beta chain was carried out in a study of CD8+ T cells in alopecia areata. At the level of the study: Treated patients were given oral tofacitinib, which was dosed at 5 to 10 mg twice daily. Findings and limits, study-wide: Lesional scalp, especially alopecia totalis/universalis, showed higher clonality than normal scalp. Expanded CD8+ clones among the top 100, as well as scalp clonality, were significantly decreased by tofacitinib.

Treatment reported: oral pan-JAK inhibitor, 5-10 mg twice daily. PBMCs yielded sorted CD4+ and CD8+ T cells. Following extraction, RNA underwent reverse transcription to cDNA, which served as the sequencing template. Assay used: immunoSEQ multiplex PCR; TCRdb lists only in-frame clones, some missing. The table records over 80,000 clones, roughly 47% of them present only once. About this clone: The antigen is unknown.

Germline V CDR1 and CDR2: LGHNA, YSLEER. The CDR3 consists of 15 residues. The ends lost 0 bases at V and 7 bases at J; junction bases unmatched: 8. This receptor was identified in a human donor with alopecia areata. The chain employs TRBV4-3 and TRBJ2-7; 8 bases align to TRBD1. Sample: CD8+ T cells sorted from blood, taken at week 24, from a patient treated with tofacitinib. Here the CDR3 DNA reads TGCGCCAGCAGCCAAGATGGCCAGGGGGCCAGGGAGCAGTACTTC. This encodes CASSQDGQGAREQYF.